This T cell receptor (beta chain) is from a study of shared T cell receptors in the human thymus (dated by TCRdb to about 2021). For the wider study: The study examined how self-reactive, shared T-cell receptor alpha chains are generated in the human thymus.

The library was produced with the immunoSEQ multiplex PCR assay. This immuneACCESS table, as held by TCRdb, lists in-frame sequences with V and J called but not all clones. Of the missing ones, under half trace to an unresolved V gene in checked studies; the others have no known cause. The sample table records some 640,000 clones; 80% to 90% of these occur just once. The top ten clonotypes cover about 0.0094% of the sample. The trim is 8 bases for V and 1 base for J, with a gap of 11 bases between the germline ends. The CDR3, cysteine through phenylalanine, is 14 amino acids long. CDR3 DNA is the only sequence kept; it has 42 bases, read in frame from the first base. CDR1 and CDR2 are read off the germline V gene as MNHEY and SVGAGI. A word on this clone: Its antigen remains undetermined. No quality values exist for individual bases; no much larger clone is one base distant.

These data also formed part of another study, on human thymus T cells. The second study's authors report: In Finland, the donors were immunologically healthy infants who were having open corrective cardiac surgery for congenital heart defects. Thymus tissue was obtained as surgical resects removed during corrective cardiac surgery. Usage of V and J gene segments appeared to be biased in both the thymic and the peripheral blood repertoires. Highly overlapping thymic TCR repertoires among unrelated individuals were reported in the related research. TCR alpha and beta repertoires from roughly eight infant thymus samples and a few related peripheral blood samples were characterized in the study. The infant donors were about 6 to 244 days old, and the cohort included over 5 males and a couple of females. Thymocytes were mechanically released from the tissue and were stored as pellets of roughly 9.5-34 million cells at -70 degrees C. Genomic DNA was extracted from frozen cell pellets with a QIAsymphony instrument. TCRB and TCRAD loci were amplified from a standardized quantity of quality-controlled genomic DNA using the immunoSEQ multiplex PCR assay. The amplicons covered the V(D)J region and were long enough to include the CDR3 and to identify the V and J genes. The amplicons were sequenced on an Illumina platform via the commercial immunoSEQ service. Primer bias and sequencing errors were corrected as previously described, and TCRAD and TCRB were defined on the basis of the IMGT database. Analysis of the repertoires was done with immunoSEQ Analyzer 3.0 and VDJTools and included basic statistics, V/J segment usage, diversity estimates, rarefaction and pairwise overlap. Chao1, ChaoE, Efron-Thisted, Shannon and inverse Simpson indices were used to estimate diversity, which was also estimated on datasets down-sampled to the smallest sample. Repertoire overlap was determined by strict matching of CDR3 nucleotide sequence, V gene and J gene, and Jaccard-based multidimensional scaling clustering was applied. On average, thymus samples yielded 650,000 to 1,000,000 unique TCRB clonotypes, whereas blood samples yielded some 85,000.

The rearrangement joined TRBV6-5 to TRBJ2-2; TRBD1 is possibly the D segment (5 matching bases). Sequencing used thymocytes. The clonotype originates from a boy in the first two years of life with a congenital heart defect. Donor details come from another sample of the same person, matched by shared clones. The base sequence is TGTGCCAGCTCCTGGGGCGAGAACACCGGGGAGCTGTTTTTT. Its coded protein is CASSWGENTGELFF.